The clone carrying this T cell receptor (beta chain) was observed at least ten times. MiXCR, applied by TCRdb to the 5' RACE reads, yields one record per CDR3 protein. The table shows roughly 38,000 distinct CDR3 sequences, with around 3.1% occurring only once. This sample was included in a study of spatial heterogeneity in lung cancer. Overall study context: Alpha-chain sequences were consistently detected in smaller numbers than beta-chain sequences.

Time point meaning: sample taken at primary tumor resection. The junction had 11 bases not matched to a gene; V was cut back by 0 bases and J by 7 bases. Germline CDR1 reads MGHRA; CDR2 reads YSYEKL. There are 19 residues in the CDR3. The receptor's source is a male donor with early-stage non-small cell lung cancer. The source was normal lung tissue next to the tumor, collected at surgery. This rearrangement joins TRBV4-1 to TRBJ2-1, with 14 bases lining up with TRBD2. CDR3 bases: TGCGCCAGCAGCCAAGATTTGAGACTAGCGGGGGGGCCAGGGAATGAGCAGTTCTTC. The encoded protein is CASSQDLRLAGGPGNEQFF.